This T cell receptor beta chain was recorded in a study of cytomegalovirus exposure and HLA in healthy donors. Across the whole study: Researchers previously reported finding more than 100 million unique TCR beta sequences from 170 million or so T cells. Study conclusions and caveats: Altogether, some 170 TCR beta chains were recorded as cytomegalovirus-associated.

The CDR3 sequence is 17 residues long. Per germline, CDR1 SGHTA and CDR2 FQGNSA. The V and J ends lost 3 bases and 1 base, in that order; junction bases with no gene match: 6. In regard to this clone: The antigen remains undetermined.

The primer mix had 60 Vbeta and 13 Jbeta primers. Original data processing: An analysis performed later counted roughly 80 million unique TCR beta chains (approximately 10 million of them shared). Profiled with immunoSEQ multiplex PCR; TCRdb holds only in-frame clones, not every one. V and J calls and clone size are given by that table; D and trimming were obtained from the DNA. Of under 130,000 clones in the sample, about 80% are singletons; the top ten hold more than 4.5%. Sequencing was performed on PBMCs. The clonotype originates from a female donor in good health and CMV-seropositive. The chain employs TRBV7-2 and TRBJ2-5; 12 positions match TRBD2. CDR3 loop: CASSFGRTSGAQETQYF. The CDR3 DNA sequence: TGTGCCAGCAGCTTTGGCCGGACTAGCGGGGCCCAAGAGACCCAGTACTTC.